The present entry profiles one T cell receptor (beta chain) with its context. Its matching antigen is unknown. V lost 0 bases to trimming and J lost 1 base; unmatched junction nucleotides: 7. Germline CDR1 SGHNT, CDR2 YYREEE (reference sequence). This CDR3 is 16 amino acids long. Clones were sequenced by immunoSEQ multiplex PCR, and TCRdb holds only the in-frame ones, with some missing. This repertoire shows approximately 96,000 clones, roughly 91% found once; its top ten account for around 1.6%. This record belongs to a study of OX40 agonist ivuxolimab in advanced cancers. Looking at the study overall: Patients got intravenous ivuxolimab at 0.01 to 10 mg/kg every 2 weeks.

Study-level points and caveats: The mean number of expanded clones was higher in CD8+ T cells than in CD4+. People who partly responded at 0.1-3.0 mg/kg had some of the least clonal expansion seen.

The rearrangement links TRBV5-4 to TRBJ2-7; 7 nucleotides align to TRBD1. This TCR derives from an adult with an advanced solid tumor such as melanoma, head and neck, liver or kidney cancer. The source material was CD4+ or CD8+ T cells sorted from blood, sampled in a trial of the OX40 agonist ivuxolimab. CDR3 in DNA: TGTGCCAGCAGCTTGGGGGGGACAGTTATTTCCTACGAGCAGTACTTC. Translation: CASSLGGTVISYEQYF.